This entry lists 4 T cell receptor beta chains sequenced from one sample in a study of PD-1 blockade in classical Hodgkin lymphoma. Generated by immunoSEQ multiplex PCR, the TCRdb table keeps only in-frame clones and is missing some. The sample consists of approximately 93,000 clones, roughly 73% of them appearing once. Documented time point: cycle 4 day 1 (C4D1), after six to seven weeks of nivolumab. Each of the patients experienced relapse following autologous stem cell transplantation, and their brentuximab vedotin exposure differed. The specimen was peripheral blood mononuclear cells (PBMCs), collected before the fourth cycle of nivolumab. These receptors all come from a human donor with classical Hodgkin lymphoma.

The rearrangement uses TRBV7-2 and TRBJ2-5, with D tentatively TRBD1 or TRBD2 (5 bases each). The CDR3 has 12 residues. Trimming took off 8 bases at V and 5 bases at J, with 12 bases between the two ends. Germline V gene sequence: CDR1 SGHTA, CDR2 FQGNSA. The CDR3 loop is CASSPGPETQYF. The CDR3 DNA reads TGTGCCAGCTCCCCGGGGCCGGAGACCCAGTACTTC.

The rearrangement joins TRBV12-5 to TRBJ2-7, with 10 bases fitting TRBD2. Germline assignment: CDR1 LGHNT and CDR2 FRNRAP. This CDR3 is built from 20 residues. Trimming removed 0 bases from V and 2 bases from J; junction bases left unmatched: 16. The CDR3 DNA reads as TGTGCTAGTGGTTTGGTAATTGATGGTCTAGCGGGAGTGGGAACCTACGAGCAGTACTTC. It codes for CASGLVIDGLAGVGTYEQYF.

This clone was recorded a few times. This chain joins TRBV7-9 and TRBJ1-4; 7 bases are a match to TRBD1. V was clipped by 6 bases and J by 8 bases; unmatched bases: 6. This CDR3 spans 13 amino acids. Germline values: CDR1 SEHNR, CDR2 FQNEAQ (reference sequence). CDR3 bases: TGTGCCAGCAGTCGGGACAGTGAAGAAAAACTGTTTTTT. It encodes CASSRDSEEKLFF.

V is TRBV5-4 and J is TRBJ2-7; TRBD1 matches at 8 bases. The J segment lost 4 bases and the V segment lost 4 bases, leaving 7 bases of the junction unmatched. This CDR3 contains 14 residues. The germline gives CDR1 SGHNT, CDR2 YYREEE (reference sequence). DNA for the CDR3: TGTGCCAGCAGCCCACCCGGGACAGGATACGAGCAGTACTTC. It is translated as CASSPPGTGYEQYF.